This is a list of T cell receptor beta chains from one sample in a study of blood T cell repertoires in COVID-19. The method was immunoSEQ multiplex PCR; TCRdb's version includes in-frame clones alone and lacks a portion of them. The sample has 150,000 to 200,000 clones; around nine tenths are singletons. The material sequenced was peripheral blood. Receptors were obtained from a woman between 65 and 79 years old with COVID-19, enrolled during active disease. CDR3s include the opening cysteine and the closing phenylalanine or tryptophan. Fields, in order: D gene, V gene, J gene, clone size, CDR3 DNA, CDR3 protein. A D gene is named only where the DNA matches it firmly. Only part of the rows carry a size: once, few, many, or a class if the clone is expanded.

TRBD1	TRBV6-5	TRBJ2-1	-	TGTGCCAGCAGTCAAACAGGGGGCCGAAATGAGCAGTTCTTC	CASSQTGGRNEQFF
-	TRBV19	TRBJ1-5	-	TGTGCCAGTAGTATAGACGGGGTTAATCAGCCCCAGCATTTT	CASSIDGVNQPQHF
-	TRBV4-2	TRBJ2-5	-	TGTGCCAGCAGCCCCGGGTCGCAAGAGACCCAGTACTTC	CASSPGSQETQYF
-	TRBV6-5	TRBJ1-2	-	TGTGCCAGCAGTTACGAGGGAGGGTTAGGCTACACCTTC	CASSYEGGLGYTF
TRBD1	TRBV10-3	TRBJ2-2	-	TGTGCCATCAGTGCCCGACAGGGGGCGAAGTTAAGGGAGCTGTTTTTT	CAISARQGAKLRELFF
TRBD2	TRBV29-1	TRBJ2-1	-	TGCAGCTTCGGACTAGCGGGAGGCAATGAGCAGTTCTTC	CSFGLAGGNEQFF
-	TRBV27	TRBJ2-7	-	TGTGCCAGCAGTTTAGAAAGGAGCTCCTACGAGCAGTACTTC	CASSLERSSYEQYF
-	TRBV29-1	TRBJ2-2	once	TGCAGCGTGGACGGGACACCCGACACCGGGGAGCTGTTTTTT	CSVDGTPDTGELFF
TRBD1	TRBV29-1	TRBJ1-2	few	TGCAGCGTTGGGACAGGGGATGGCTACACCTTC	CSVGTGDGYTF
TRBD2	TRBV19	TRBJ2-1	-	TGTGCCAGTAGTGCTAGCGGAAGCTCCTACAATGAGCAGTTCTTC	CASSASGSSYNEQFF